This TCR beta chain came from a study of OX40 agonist ivuxolimab in advanced cancers. At the level of the study: Intravenous ivuxolimab was administered to patients every 2 weeks at 0.01 to 10 mg/kg.

Some clones are missing from TCRdb's copy, which holds only in-frame ones; the method was immunoSEQ multiplex PCR. The sample has about 81,000 clones, around 93% seen once. Overall study findings and caveats: Normalized T-cell clonal expansion was also low in some nonresponders. Among expanded peripheral T cells, antigen specificity went undetermined.

As to this clone: The antigen remains unidentified.

The CDR3 is 17 residues long. The V end lost 1 base, the J end lost 6 bases, and 18 bases lay between the germline ends. In germline, CDR1 is MGHDK, CDR2 SYGVNS. The source is an adult with an advanced solid tumor such as melanoma, head and neck, liver or kidney cancer. The sequenced sample was CD4+ or CD8+ T cells sorted from blood, obtained in a trial of the OX40 agonist ivuxolimab. V is TRBV25-1 and J is TRBJ1-4; possibly TRBD1 for D (5 bases). The CDR3 sequence: CASSESRAWSGDEKLFF. The CDR3 DNA sequence: TGTGCCAGCAGTGAATCCAGGGCGTGGAGCGGGGATGAAAAACTGTTTTTT. Together with reference TRBV25-1 and TRBJ1-4, the CDR3 gives the full variable domain: EADIYQTPRYLVIGTGKKITLECSQTMGHDKMYWYQQDPGMELHLIHYSYGVNSTEKGDLSSESTVSRIRTEHFPLTLESARPSHTSQYLCASSESRAWSGDEKLFFGSGTQLSVL.